This T cell receptor beta chain is from a study of blood T cell repertoires in COVID-19. Turning to the study itself: Some COVID-19 samples were acute and others convalescent; all came from the United States, Italy and Spain. Sample material is recorded as cDNA or gDNA derived from T cells, B-cell-depleted T cells, or PBMCs.

CDR3 length: 15 amino acids. Trimming removed 2 bases from V and 2 bases from J; junction bases left unmatched: 3. Per germline, CDR1 MGHDK and CDR2 SYGVNS. Assay: immunoSEQ multiplex PCR; the TCRdb copy retains only in-frame clones and omits some. This sample has about 220,000 clones, with 65% to 90% found just once. Patients from Seattle were sampled longitudinally, starting during active infection. The sequence derives from a woman between 65 and 79 years old with COVID-19, enrolled during active disease. Material for sequencing was peripheral blood. The rearrangement links TRBV25-1 to TRBJ1-2, with TRBD1 matching over 9 bases. The CDR3 DNA reads as TGTGCCAGCAGTGAAGGGACAGGGATAAACTATGGCTACACCTTC. The encoded protein is CASSEGTGINYGYTF.